This T cell receptor (beta chain) was obtained from a study of technical replicates of blood from a few donors. V dropped 4 bases and J dropped 8 bases, with 15 bases sitting between them. This CDR3 spans 14 amino acids. Per germline, CDR1 SGHVS and CDR2 FQNEAQ. Only in-frame clones appear in the TCRdb table, and some are missing; sequencing was by immunoSEQ multiplex PCR. The sample includes 55,000 to 80,000 clones, about 92% of them seen just once. The sample consisted of T cells isolated from PBMCs. The chain has TRBV7-8 and TRBJ2-1; the D is unclear. The receptor was isolated from a human donor in good health. CDR3 DNA: TGTGCCAGCAGCTCCCAGAGAGCCCGGGATGAGCAGTTCTTC. Translated: CASSSQRARDEQFF.